What follows are 23 T cell receptor beta chains derived from one specimen sequenced in a study of T-cell reconstitution after alpha-beta-depleted transplantation in children. Preparing the TCRbeta library involved the use of unique molecular identifiers. TCRdb independently ran MiXCR on the PCR reads; one entry per CDR3 protein. The sample carries a few hundred thousand distinct CDR3 sequences, about 9.3% recorded once. The sequenced sample was PBMCs from the stem cell graft donor, obtained from the stem cell graft. Every receptor here comes from a human donor who donated a stem cell graft to a child with acute lymphoblastic leukemia.

Comment on this clonotype: A much larger clone lies one base from this, so it may be a read error. The V gene is TRBV4-3, the J gene TRBJ2-7; no clear D. The germline CDR1 and CDR2 sequences are LGHNA and YSLEER. This CDR3 has 16 residues. The CDR3 DNA reads TGCGCCAGCAGCCAAGAAAGGGCCCAGAGTACCTACGGGCAGTACTTC. It codes for CASSQERAQSTYGQYF.

CDR3 amino acids: CSAAPGQLNSPLHF. In nucleotides, the CDR3 is TGCAGTGCCGCTCCCGGACAGTTAAATTCACCCCTCCACTTT. The genes are TRBV20-1 and TRBJ1-6; D is possibly TRBD1 (6 bases). V was clipped by 6 bases and J by 7 bases, with 16 bases between them. The CDR3 loop spans 14 amino acids. Germline V CDR1 and CDR2: DFQATT, SNEGSKA (reference sequence).

This clonotype was seen at least ten times. The V gene is TRBV4-1, the J gene TRBJ2-3, with 8 bases that match TRBD2. The CDR3 is made up of 18 amino acids. Germline V gene sequence: CDR1 MGHRA, CDR2 YSYEKL. Trimming removed 0 bases from V and 4 bases from J; junction bases left unmatched: 12. In DNA form, the CDR3 reads TGCGCCAGCAGCCAAGACCGGCTCAGCGGGAGTGTGCCAGATACGCAGTATTTT. Translating it yields CASSQDRLSGSVPDTQYF.

This clonotype was picked up many times. The chain carries TRBV3-1 and TRBJ2-7; D possibly corresponds to TRBD2 (5 bases). The CDR3 consists of 11 residues. V lost 4 bases, J lost 8 bases, and 9 bases lay in between. Germline assignment: CDR1 LGHDT and CDR2 YNNKEL (reference sequence). The CDR3 reads CASSPERKQYF. The CDR3 bases are TGTGCCAGCAGCCCCGAGCGGAAGCAGTACTTC.

This clonotype turned up a few times. V is TRBV11-2 and J is TRBJ2-1; D possibly uses TRBD1 or TRBD2 (5 bases each). V shed 5 bases and J shed 5 bases, with 13 bases lying between them. The CDR3 loop spans 14 amino acids. Germline-derived CDR1 and CDR2 are SGHAT and FQNNGV. The CDR3 coding sequence is TGTGCCAGCAGCCCGGGACCGATCAACAATGAGCAGTTCTTC. It codes for CASSPGPINNEQFF. The full variable domain, with the rest looked up from reference TRBV11-2 and TRBJ2-1, is EAGVAQSPRYKIIEKRQSVAFWCNPISGHATLYWYQQILGQGPKLLIQFQNNGVVDDSQLPKDRFSAERLKGVDSTLKIQPAKLEDSAVYLCASSPGPINNEQFFGPGTRLTVL.

The chain has TRBV15 and TRBJ2-3; D unresolved. Trimming pared 0 bases from V and 5 bases from J, leaving 12 bases between. Germline values: CDR1 LNHNV, CDR2 YYDKDF (reference sequence). The CDR3 runs to 15 residues. The CDR3 reads CATSRDGSAVDTQYF. DNA of the CDR3: TGTGCCACCAGCAGAGATGGATCAGCAGTAGATACGCAGTATTTT.

Worth noting for this clonotype: Since a much larger clone is just one base distant, this may be a read error. The CDR3 protein is CASSELGGSSYNDQFF. CDR3 DNA sequence: TGTGCCAGCAGTGAATTGGGCGGGAGTTCCTACAATGACCAGTTCTTC. The chain is built from TRBV25-1 and TRBJ2-1, with TRBD2 matching over 7 bases. Germline CDR1 is MGHDK and CDR2 is SYGVNS. This CDR3 is 16 amino acids long.

This clonotype showed up just a few times. The chain has TRBV28 and TRBJ1-2; the D is unclear. The CDR3 has 13 amino acids. The V gene lost 7 bases and the J gene lost 4 bases, with 13 bases spanning the gap. Per the germline V gene, CDR1 is MDHEN and CDR2 is SYDVKM. The CDR3 reads CASTPRLGYGYTF. CDR3 nucleotide sequence: TGTGCCAGCACCCCGCGGTTGGGCTATGGCTACACCTTC.

The CDR3 reads CASSPRQGGIRQETQYF. In nucleotides, the CDR3 is TGTGCCAGCAGCCCCCGACAGGGAGGAATTCGGCAAGAGACCCAGTACTTC. This chain connects TRBV2 to TRBJ2-5; tentative D call: TRBD1 (7 bases). V was clipped by 6 bases and J by 2 bases, with 22 bases between them. The CDR3 contains 17 residues. Germline loops: CDR1 SNHLY, CDR2 FYNNEI.

This clonotype was counted at least ten times. The chain employs TRBV28 and TRBJ2-5; 9 nucleotides match TRBD2. CDR1 is MDHEN, CDR2 SYDVKM, per germline. The V segment lost 5 bases and the J segment 3 bases; nucleotides outside the gene matches: 7. The CDR3 sequence is 15 residues long. CDR3 loop: CASSPSGKGEETQYF. In DNA, the CDR3 is TGTGCCAGCAGTCCTAGCGGGAAAGGGGAAGAGACCCAGTACTTC.

The V and J genes are TRBV7-2 and TRBJ2-2; 9 bases agree with TRBD2. J was trimmed by 3 bases and V by 2 bases; bases with no gene match: 7. CDR3 size: 17 residues. Germline loops: CDR1 SGHTA, CDR2 FQGNSA. CDR3 sequence: CASSLSRTSDDTGELFF. In DNA, the CDR3 is TGTGCCAGCAGCTTATCAAGGACTAGCGATGACACCGGGGAGCTGTTTTTT.

The rearrangement links TRBV29-1 to TRBJ1-2; the match to TRBD1 covers 11 bases. The CDR3 sequence is 14 residues long. Germline lookup yields CDR1 SQVTM and CDR2 ANQGSEA. V lost 6 bases and J lost 0; bases outside the gene matches: 3. CDR3 residues: CSVGQGAANYGYTF. CDR3 coding DNA: TGCAGCGTAGGACAGGGGGCTGCTAACTATGGCTACACCTTC.

V gene TRBV14 combines with J gene TRBJ2-1, with a weak D call TRBD2 (6 bases). V gave up 1 base and J gave up 4 bases, with 14 bases separating them. Germline assignment: CDR1 SGHDN and CDR2 FVKESK. The CDR3 extends over 16 amino acids. CDR3 in DNA: TGTGCCAGCAGCCAAGCACCGCGCGGGGTGTACAATGAGCAGTTCTTC. This sequence encodes CASSQAPRGVYNEQFF.

This clonotype was counted ten times or more. This sequence joins TRBV12-3 or TRBV12-4 and TRBJ2-3; D not resolved. The V and J ends lost 6 bases and 0 bases respectively, with 7 bases between them. This CDR3 comprises 13 residues. The CDR3 sequence is CASSLRSTDTQYF. DNA of the CDR3: TGTGCCAGCAGCTTAAGGAGCACAGATACGCAGTATTTT.

This clonotype was recorded a few times. The chain is built from TRBV15 and TRBJ2-1; tentative D call: TRBD2 (5 bases). Germline CDR1 and CDR2: LNHNV and YYDKDF (reference sequence). There are 12 residues in the CDR3. Trimming stripped 6 bases from V and 7 bases from J, with 10 bases between. The CDR3 DNA reads as TGTGCCACCAGTTCAATAGCGAATGAGCAGTTCTTC. It encodes CATSSIANEQFF.

The chain uses TRBV4-1 and TRBJ2-5, with D possibly TRBD2 on 5 matching bases. The length of the CDR3 is 16 residues. Germline loops: CDR1 MGHRA, CDR2 YSYEKL. Trimming took 1 base from V and 4 from J, leaving 16 bases between them. The CDR3 sequence is CASSQVMAVGGETQYF. As DNA, the CDR3 is TGCGCCAGCAGCCAAGTGATGGCGGTAGGAGGAGAGACCCAGTACTTC.

The sample holds a few counts of this clonotype. V is TRBV4-3 and J is TRBJ2-1; no clear D gene. Germline V gene sequence: CDR1 LGHNA, CDR2 YSLEER. The CDR3 is 15 residues long. The V gene lost 1 base and the J gene lost 8 bases, with 15 bases spanning the gap. CDR3: CASSQVRLGNDEQFF. DNA for the CDR3: TGCGCCAGCAGCCAAGTCCGGCTAGGAAACGATGAGCAGTTCTTC.

This clonotype turned up a few times. The chain links TRBV4-3 to TRBJ2-2; TRBD1 or TRBD2 may be the D gene (5 bases each). V dropped 2 bases and J dropped 0 bases, with 10 bases sitting between them. The V gene's germline CDR1 is LGHNA and CDR2 YSLEER. CDR3 length: 16 amino acids. The CDR3 DNA is TGCGCCAGCAGCCAATGGGACCATCCGAACACCGGGGAGCTGTTTTTT. Translation: CASSQWDHPNTGELFF.

This clonotype has more than one count but fewer than ten. J is TRBJ2-4 and V is TRBV9; 7 bases match TRBD2. The germline gives CDR1 SGDLS, CDR2 YYNGEE. The CDR3 contains 13 residues. V trimming: 2 bases; J trimming: 8 bases; junction bases outside the gene matches: 4. The DNA for the CDR3 is TGTGCCAGCAGCGTGACCACTAGCGACATTCAGTACTTC. It codes for CASSVTTSDIQYF.

This clonotype was detected only a few times. V is TRBV12-3 or TRBV12-4 and J is TRBJ1-2; D not certain. Trimming removed 2 bases at V and 13 bases at J, with 14 bases between. This CDR3 is 12 amino acids long. CDR3 nucleotides: TGTGCCAGCAGTTTAACCCGGCCCCCCTTCACCTTC. It specifies CASSLTRPPFTF.

This clonotype was seen only a few times. The chain couples TRBV24-1 to TRBJ2-1; possibly TRBD1 or TRBD2 for D (5 bases each). Trimming took 9 bases from V and 3 from J, leaving 11 bases between them. The CDR3 is 13 amino acids. Germline loops: CDR1 KGHDR, CDR2 SFDVKD. The CDR3 is CATWDPVYNEQFF. The DNA of the CDR3 is TGTGCCACCTGGGACCCCGTCTACAATGAGCAGTTCTTC.

The chain is built from TRBV3-1 and TRBJ2-7, with TRBD2 matching 7 bases. Germline CDR1 is LGHDT and CDR2 is YNNKEL (reference sequence). This CDR3 comprises 16 residues. Trimming cost V 0 bases and J 6 bases; bases outside gene matches: 11. In nucleotides, the CDR3 is TGTGCCAGCAGCCAAGATGGGGGGGACGCAGCTTCCGAGCAGTACTTC. It translates to CASSQDGGDAASEQYF.

The chain combines TRBV20-1 with TRBJ2-1; 14 nucleotides match TRBD2. The CDR3 totals 15 residues. CDR1 DFQATT and CDR2 SNEGSKA come from the germline V gene (reference sequence). J gave up 6 bases and V 6 bases, and 7 bases lay outside the gene matches. The CDR3 nucleotides are TGCAGTGCCGACGCGGGGACTAGCGGGGGCAATGAGCAGTTCTTC. Translation: CSADAGTSGGNEQFF.